This entry lists 10 T cell receptor beta chains sequenced from one sample in a study of cytomegalovirus exposure and HLA in healthy donors. Use of 60 Vbeta and 13 Jbeta primers characterized the PCR. The repertoire was sequenced with immunoSEQ multiplex PCR; TCRdb's copy has only in-frame clones and lacks some. Of 40,000 to 55,000 clones detected, around 80% appear once; the ten largest clones hold approximately 2.3%. The sample consisted of PBMCs. These receptors originate from a boy between 5 and 17 years old in good health and CMV-seropositive.

V usage is TRBV9 and J usage is TRBJ1-3; D unclear. Germline-derived CDR1 and CDR2 are SGDLS and YYNGEE. The germline V and J ends were trimmed by 5 bases and 0 bases, with 6 bases remaining between them. The length of the CDR3 is 13 residues. CDR3 sequence reads: CASRELSGNTIYF. For the CDR3, the DNA is TGTGCCAGCAGGGAGCTCTCTGGAAACACCATATATTTT. The full variable domain, rest sourced from reference TRBV9 and TRBJ1-3, is DSGVTQTPKHLITATGQRVTLRCSPRSGDLSVYWYQQSLDQGLQFLIQYYNGEERAKGNILERFSAQQFPDLHSELNLSSLELGDSALYFCASRELSGNTIYFGEGSWLTVV.

This chain joins TRBV5-6 and TRBJ1-2; D not certain. Per the germline V gene, CDR1 is SGHDT and CDR2 is YYEEEE. This CDR3 comprises 14 residues. V lost 0 bases and J 4 bases, leaving 10 bases between the germline ends. The CDR3 DNA reads as TGTGCCAGCAGCTTGGGATCGGGGAGCTATGGCTACACCTTC. Translation gives CASSLGSGSYGYTF.

This sequence joins TRBV27 and TRBJ1-6; 7 positions agree with TRBD1. The V gene end was trimmed by 1 base and the J gene end by 12 bases; junction bases not matched to a gene: 3. Germline CDR1 and CDR2: MNHEY and SMNVEV (reference sequence). The CDR3 is 13 amino acids. The chain's CDR3 is CASSLWAGGPLHF. CDR3 coding DNA: TGTGCCAGCAGTTTATGGGCAGGGGGACCCCTCCACTTT.

The chain is built from TRBV9 and TRBJ2-1; tentatively, D is TRBD2 (6 bases). CDR1 and CDR2 from the germline V gene are SGDLS and YYNGEE. V was pared by 0 bases and J by 8 bases, with 24 bases between. This CDR3 is 18 amino acids long. CDR3: CASSVDHGGLIKVDEQFF. Here the CDR3 DNA reads TGTGCCAGCAGCGTAGACCATGGGGGGTTGATTAAGGTCGATGAGCAGTTCTTC. Full variable domain (rest looked up from reference TRBV9 and TRBJ2-1): DSGVTQTPKHLITATGQRVTLRCSPRSGDLSVYWYQQSLDQGLQFLIQYYNGEERAKGNILERFSAQQFPDLHSELNLSSLELGDSALYFCASSVDHGGLIKVDEQFFGPGTRLTVL.

V usage is TRBV6-1 and J usage is TRBJ2-1; 10 bases match TRBD1. J lost 8 bases, V lost 3 bases, and 1 base had no gene match. The CDR3 has 13 residues. From germline, CDR1 is MNHNS and CDR2 SASEGT. The CDR3 loop is CASSDGTGDEQFF. The CDR3 DNA reads TGTGCCAGCAGTGATGGGACAGGGGATGAGCAGTTCTTC.

The chain uses TRBV4-1 and TRBJ1-2; possible D gene TRBD1, 5 bases. This CDR3 has 13 amino acids. The germline V and J ends were trimmed by 0 bases and 4 bases, with 6 bases remaining between them. Per germline, CDR1 MGHRA and CDR2 YSYEKL. CDR3 sequence (DNA): TGCGCCAGCAGCCAAGAAGGGGCCTATGGCTACACCTTC. Protein: CASSQEGAYGYTF.

This clone was recorded once. The chain combines TRBV4-1 with TRBJ1-2; D unresolved. Per germline, CDR1 MGHRA and CDR2 YSYEKL. Trimming cost V 3 bases and J 4 bases, with 9 bases left between them. The length of the CDR3 is 13 residues. For the CDR3, the DNA is TGCGCCAGCAGCCATGGTAGTGGCTATGGCTACACCTTC. It translates to CASSHGSGYGYTF.

V usage is TRBV27 and J usage is TRBJ1-5, with 11 bases that match TRBD1. Germline assignment: CDR1 MNHEY and CDR2 SMNVEV (reference sequence). This CDR3 is 14 amino acids long. V lost 8 bases and J lost 0; bases outside the gene matches: 0. The DNA of the CDR3 is TGTGCCAGCGGGACAGGGGGTAGCAATCAGCCCCAGCATTTT. Protein: CASGTGGSNQPQHF.

Concerning this clone: At one end, the junction sequence differs from germline, possibly due to a read error. The chain couples TRBV7-9 to TRBJ2-7; 13 bases align to TRBD2. Germline V gene lookup returns CDR1 SEHNR and CDR2 FQNEAQ (reference sequence). The CDR3 runs to 16 residues. CDR3 coding DNA: TGTTCCAGCAGCTACGGGACTAGCGGGAACCTCTACGAGCAGTACTTC. It yields the protein CSSSYGTSGNLYEQYF.

The CDR3 DNA follows: TGCGCCAGCAGCTTCGGTGGACTACCTAATGAGCAGTTCTTC. Translating it yields CASSFGGLPNEQFF. The chain couples TRBV5-1 to TRBJ2-1; tentative D call: TRBD2 (6 bases). Trimming took 2 bases from V and 7 from J, leaving 13 bases between them. Germline CDR1 and CDR2: SGHRS and YFSETQ. The CDR3 length is 14 residues.